Reported below is one T cell receptor beta chain. Its antigen is unidentified. These data come from a study of CD8+ T cells in alopecia areata. Extracted RNA was reverse transcribed, and the resulting cDNA served as sequencing template. Only in-frame clones appear in the TCRdb table, and some are missing; sequencing was by immunoSEQ multiplex PCR. Of fewer than 250,000 clones in the sample, 57% were seen once. Findings of the study overall: An increase in clonality over normal scalp was evident in lesional scalp, especially alopecia totalis/universalis. Clarity of TCR sharing across patients fell short of that in mice, possibly HLA-related.

Sorted populations comprised CD4+ and CD8+ T cells obtained from PBMCs. This receptor was taken from a human donor with alopecia areata. This sample comprised CD4+ T cells sorted from blood, obtained at week 0.

CDR3 sequence reads: CASSQGSGQGNQPQHF. In DNA, the CDR3 is TGCGCCAGCAGCCAAGGGTCGGGACAGGGGAATCAGCCCCAGCATTTT. The chain links TRBV4-1 to TRBJ1-5, with TRBD1 identical over 10 bases. This CDR3 comprises 16 residues. V trimming: 1 base; J trimming: 4 bases; junction bases outside the gene matches: 4. Germline V gene data show CDR1 as MGHRA and CDR2 as YSYEKL.